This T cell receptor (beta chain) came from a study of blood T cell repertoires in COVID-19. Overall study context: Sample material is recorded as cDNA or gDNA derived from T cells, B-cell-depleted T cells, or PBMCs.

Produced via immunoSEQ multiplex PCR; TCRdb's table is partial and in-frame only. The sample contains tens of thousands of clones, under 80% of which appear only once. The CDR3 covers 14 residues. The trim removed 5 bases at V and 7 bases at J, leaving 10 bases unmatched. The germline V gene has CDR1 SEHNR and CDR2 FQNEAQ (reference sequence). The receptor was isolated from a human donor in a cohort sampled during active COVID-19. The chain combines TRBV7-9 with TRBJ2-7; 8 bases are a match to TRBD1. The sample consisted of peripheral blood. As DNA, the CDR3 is TGTGCCAGCAGCCTCCGGGACAGGCCTTTTGAGCAGTACTTC. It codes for CASSLRDRPFEQYF.